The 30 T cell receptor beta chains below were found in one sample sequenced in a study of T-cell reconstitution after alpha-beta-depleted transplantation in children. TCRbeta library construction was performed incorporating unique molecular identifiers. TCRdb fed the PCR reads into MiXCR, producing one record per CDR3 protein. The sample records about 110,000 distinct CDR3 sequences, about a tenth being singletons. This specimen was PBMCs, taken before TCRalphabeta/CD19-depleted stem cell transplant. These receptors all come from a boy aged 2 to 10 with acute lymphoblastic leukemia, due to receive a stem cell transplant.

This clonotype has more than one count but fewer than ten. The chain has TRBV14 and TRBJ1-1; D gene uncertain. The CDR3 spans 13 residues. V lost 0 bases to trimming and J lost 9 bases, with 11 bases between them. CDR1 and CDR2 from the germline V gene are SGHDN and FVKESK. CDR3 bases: TGTGCCAGCAGCCAAGAGTTAGTACAGAAAGCTTTCTTT. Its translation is CASSQELVQKAFF.

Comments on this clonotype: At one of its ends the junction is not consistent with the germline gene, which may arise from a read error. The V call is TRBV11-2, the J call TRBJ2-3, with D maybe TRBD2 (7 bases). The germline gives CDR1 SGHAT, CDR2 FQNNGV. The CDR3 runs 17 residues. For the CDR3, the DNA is TGCGCCAGCAGCTTAGGGGGGTTCCGGGACGCGGGAGATACGAAGTATTTT. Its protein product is CASSLGGFRDAGDTKYF.

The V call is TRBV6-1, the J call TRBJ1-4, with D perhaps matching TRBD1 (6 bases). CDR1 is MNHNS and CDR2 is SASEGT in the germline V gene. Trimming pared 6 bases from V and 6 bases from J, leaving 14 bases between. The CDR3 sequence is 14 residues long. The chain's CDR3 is CASSLVNRDEKLFF. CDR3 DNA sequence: TGTGCCAGCAGCCTCGTTAACAGGGATGAAAAACTGTTTTTT.

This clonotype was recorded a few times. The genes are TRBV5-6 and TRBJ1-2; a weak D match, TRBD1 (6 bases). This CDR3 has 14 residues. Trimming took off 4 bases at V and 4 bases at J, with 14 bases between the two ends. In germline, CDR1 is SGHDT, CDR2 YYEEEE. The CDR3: CASSAQGLPYGYTF. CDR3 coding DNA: TGTGCCAGCAGCGCACAGGGACTCCCCTATGGCTACACCTTC.

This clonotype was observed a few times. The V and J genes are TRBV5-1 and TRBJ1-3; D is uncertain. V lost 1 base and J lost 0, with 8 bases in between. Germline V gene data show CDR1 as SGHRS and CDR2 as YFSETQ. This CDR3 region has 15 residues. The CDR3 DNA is TGCGCCAGCAGCTTGTCCCCTTTCTCTGGAAACACCATATATTTT. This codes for CASSLSPFSGNTIYF.

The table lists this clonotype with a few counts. Here the CDR3 DNA reads TGCAGTGCTAGAGGCCTCGGGACTAGCGGGAGTATCGCCTACAATGAGCAGTTCTTC. It translates to CSARGLGTSGSIAYNEQFF. This chain links TRBV20-1 with TRBJ2-1, with 14 positions matching TRBD2. Per germline, CDR1 DFQATT and CDR2 SNEGSKA (reference sequence). V lost 1 base, J lost 2 bases, and 10 bases stayed unmatched. This CDR3 contains 19 residues.

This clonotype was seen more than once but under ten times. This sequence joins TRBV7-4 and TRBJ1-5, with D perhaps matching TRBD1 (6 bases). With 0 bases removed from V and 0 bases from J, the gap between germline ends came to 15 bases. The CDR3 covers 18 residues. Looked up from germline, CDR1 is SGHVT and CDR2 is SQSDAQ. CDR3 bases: TGTGCCAGCAGCTTAGCGGGGCTCGGGGGGCATAGCAATCAGCCCCAGCATTTT. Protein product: CASSLAGLGGHSNQPQHF.

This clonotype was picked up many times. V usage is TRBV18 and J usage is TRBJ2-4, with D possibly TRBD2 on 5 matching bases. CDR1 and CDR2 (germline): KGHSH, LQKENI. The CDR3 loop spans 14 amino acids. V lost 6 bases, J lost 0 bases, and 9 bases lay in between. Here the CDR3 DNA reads TGTGCCAGCTCGGACTCGGCAGCCAAAAACATTCAGTACTTC. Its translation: CASSDSAAKNIQYF.

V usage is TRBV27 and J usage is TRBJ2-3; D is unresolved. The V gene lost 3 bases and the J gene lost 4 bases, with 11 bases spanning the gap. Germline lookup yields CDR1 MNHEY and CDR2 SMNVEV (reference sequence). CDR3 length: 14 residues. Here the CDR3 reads CASSFYGGADTQYF. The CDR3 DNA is TGTGCCAGCAGTTTTTATGGTGGGGCAGATACGCAGTATTTT.

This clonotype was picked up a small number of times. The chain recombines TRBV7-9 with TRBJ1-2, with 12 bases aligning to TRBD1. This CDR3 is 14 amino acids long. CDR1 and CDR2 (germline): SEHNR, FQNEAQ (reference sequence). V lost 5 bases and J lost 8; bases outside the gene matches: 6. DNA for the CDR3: TGTGCCAGCAGCCCCCCGGGACAGGGGGCCGGCTACACCTTC. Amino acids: CASSPPGQGAGYTF.

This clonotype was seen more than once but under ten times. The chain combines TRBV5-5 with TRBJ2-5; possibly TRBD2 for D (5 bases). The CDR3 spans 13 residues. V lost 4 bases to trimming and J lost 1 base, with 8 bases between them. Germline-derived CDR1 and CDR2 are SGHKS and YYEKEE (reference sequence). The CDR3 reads CASSPTTQETQYF. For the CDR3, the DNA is TGTGCCAGCAGCCCGACTACCCAAGAGACCCAGTACTTC.

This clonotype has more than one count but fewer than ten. The CDR3 nucleotides are TGTGCCAGCAGTGTTTTCGGGACAGGTTTATCTGGGGCCAACGTCCTGACTTTC. Translation: CASSVFGTGLSGANVLTF. V gene TRBV2 combines with J gene TRBJ2-6, with 8 bases matching TRBD1. The CDR3 consists of 18 residues. Germline values: CDR1 SNHLY, CDR2 FYNNEI. Trimming removed 4 bases from V and 1 base from J; junction bases left unmatched: 9.

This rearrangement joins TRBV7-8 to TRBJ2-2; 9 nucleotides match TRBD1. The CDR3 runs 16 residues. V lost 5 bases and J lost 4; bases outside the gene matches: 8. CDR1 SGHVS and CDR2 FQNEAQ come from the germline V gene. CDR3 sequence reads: CASSATGGGGTGELFF. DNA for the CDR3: TGTGCCAGCAGCGCAACAGGGGGCGGTGGCACCGGGGAGCTGTTTTTT.

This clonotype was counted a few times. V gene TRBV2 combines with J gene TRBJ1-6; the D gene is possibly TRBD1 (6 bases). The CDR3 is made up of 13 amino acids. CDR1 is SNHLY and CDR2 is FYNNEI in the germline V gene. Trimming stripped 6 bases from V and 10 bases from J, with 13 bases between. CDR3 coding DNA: TGTGCCAGCAGGCCACAACAGGGATCACCCCTCCACTTT. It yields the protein CASRPQQGSPLHF.

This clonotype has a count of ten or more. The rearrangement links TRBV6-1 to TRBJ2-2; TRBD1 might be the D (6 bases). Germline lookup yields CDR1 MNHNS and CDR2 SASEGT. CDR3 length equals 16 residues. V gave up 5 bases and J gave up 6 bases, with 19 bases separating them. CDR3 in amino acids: CASSPHTGIVAGELFF. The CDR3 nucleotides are TGTGCCAGCAGTCCCCATACAGGGATAGTTGCCGGGGAGCTGTTTTTT.

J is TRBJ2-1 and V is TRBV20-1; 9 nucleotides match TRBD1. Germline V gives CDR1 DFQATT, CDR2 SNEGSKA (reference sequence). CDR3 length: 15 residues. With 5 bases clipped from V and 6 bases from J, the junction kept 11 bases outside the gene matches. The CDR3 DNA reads TGCAGTGCTTCCGGACAGGGGAGGGTTCGCAATGAGCAGTTCTTC. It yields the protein CSASGQGRVRNEQFF.

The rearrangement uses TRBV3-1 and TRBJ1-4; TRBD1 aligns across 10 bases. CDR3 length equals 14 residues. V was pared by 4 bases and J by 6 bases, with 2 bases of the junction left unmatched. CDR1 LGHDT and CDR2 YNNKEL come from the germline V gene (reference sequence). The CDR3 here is CASSPGTGDEKLFF. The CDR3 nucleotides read TGTGCCAGCAGCCCCGGGACAGGGGATGAAAAACTGTTTTTT.

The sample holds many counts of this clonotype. The CDR3 loop reads CASNKQVVNTEAFF. CDR3 in DNA: TGTGCCAGCAATAAGCAGGTGGTGAACACTGAAGCTTTCTTT. The chain uses TRBV12-3 or TRBV12-4 and TRBJ1-1; unclear D gene. The V and J ends lost 7 bases and 0 bases respectively, with 12 bases between them. The CDR3 sequence is 14 residues long.

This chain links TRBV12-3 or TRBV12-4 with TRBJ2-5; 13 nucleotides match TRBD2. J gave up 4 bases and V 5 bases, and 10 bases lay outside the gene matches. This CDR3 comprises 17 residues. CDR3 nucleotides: TGTGCCAGCAGTGCCACTAGCGGGAGGGCCCTCCGAGAGACCCAGTACTTC. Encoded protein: CASSATSGRALRETQYF.

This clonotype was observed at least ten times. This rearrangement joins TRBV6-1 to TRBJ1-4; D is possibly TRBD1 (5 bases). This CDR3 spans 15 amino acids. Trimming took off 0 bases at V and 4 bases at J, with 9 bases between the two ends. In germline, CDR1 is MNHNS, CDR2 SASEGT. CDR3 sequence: CASSEARGVNEKLFF. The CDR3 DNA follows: TGTGCCAGCAGTGAAGCGCGAGGGGTTAATGAAAAACTGTTTTTT.

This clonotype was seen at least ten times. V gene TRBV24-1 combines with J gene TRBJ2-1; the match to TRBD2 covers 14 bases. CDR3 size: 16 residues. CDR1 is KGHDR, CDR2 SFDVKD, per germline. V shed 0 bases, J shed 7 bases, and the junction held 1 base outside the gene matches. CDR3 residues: CATSDLGTSGSNEQFF. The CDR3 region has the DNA TGTGCCACCAGTGATTTGGGGACTAGCGGGAGTAATGAGCAGTTCTTC.

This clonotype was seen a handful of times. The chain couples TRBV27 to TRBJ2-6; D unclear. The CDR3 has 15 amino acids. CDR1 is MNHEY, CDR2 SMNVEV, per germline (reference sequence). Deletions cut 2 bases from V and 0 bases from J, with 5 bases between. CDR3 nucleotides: TGTGCCAGCAGTTTAACACTCTCTGGGGCCAACGTCCTGACTTTC. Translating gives CASSLTLSGANVLTF. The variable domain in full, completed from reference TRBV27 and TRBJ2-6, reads EAQVTQNPRYLITVTGKKLTVTCSQNMNHEYMSWYRQDPGLGLRQIYYSMNVEVTDKGDVPEGYKVSRKEKRNFPLILESPSPNQTSLYFCASSLTLSGANVLTFGAGSRLTVL.

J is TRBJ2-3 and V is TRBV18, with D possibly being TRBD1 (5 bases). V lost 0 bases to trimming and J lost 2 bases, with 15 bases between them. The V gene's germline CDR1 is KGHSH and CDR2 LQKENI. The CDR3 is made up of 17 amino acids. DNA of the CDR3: TGTGCCAGCTCACCACCATCCGGACACCGTCTCACAGATACGCAGTATTTT. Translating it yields CASSPPSGHRLTDTQYF.

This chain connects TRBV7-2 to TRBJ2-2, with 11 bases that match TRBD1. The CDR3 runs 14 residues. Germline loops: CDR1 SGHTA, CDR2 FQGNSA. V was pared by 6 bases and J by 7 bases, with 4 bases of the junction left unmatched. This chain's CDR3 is CASSRTGGHGELFF. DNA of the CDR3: TGTGCCAGCAGTCGGACAGGGGGCCACGGGGAGCTGTTTTTT.

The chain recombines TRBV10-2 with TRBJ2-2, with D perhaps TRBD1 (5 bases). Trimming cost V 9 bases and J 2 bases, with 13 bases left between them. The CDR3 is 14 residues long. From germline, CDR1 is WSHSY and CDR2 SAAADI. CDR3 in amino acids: CASDSPYNTGELFF. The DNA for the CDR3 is TGCGCCAGTGACAGCCCCTACAACACCGGGGAGCTGTTTTTT.

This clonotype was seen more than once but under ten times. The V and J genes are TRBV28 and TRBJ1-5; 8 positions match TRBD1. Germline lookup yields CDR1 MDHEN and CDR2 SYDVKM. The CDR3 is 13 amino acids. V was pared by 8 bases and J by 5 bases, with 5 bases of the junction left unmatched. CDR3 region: CASLPGQDQPQHF. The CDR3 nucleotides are TGTGCCAGCCTACCGGGACAGGATCAGCCCCAGCATTTT.

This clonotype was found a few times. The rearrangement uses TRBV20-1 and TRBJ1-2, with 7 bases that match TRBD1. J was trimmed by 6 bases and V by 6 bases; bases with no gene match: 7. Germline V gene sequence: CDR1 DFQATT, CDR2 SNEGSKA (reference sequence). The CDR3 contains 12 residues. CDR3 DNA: TGCAGTGCGCCCGGGACAGTTAATGGCTACACCTTC. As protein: CSAPGTVNGYTF.

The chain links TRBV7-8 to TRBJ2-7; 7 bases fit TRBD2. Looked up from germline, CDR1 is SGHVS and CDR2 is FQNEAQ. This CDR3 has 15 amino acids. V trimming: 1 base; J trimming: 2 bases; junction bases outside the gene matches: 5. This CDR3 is CASSLEPAGTYEQYF. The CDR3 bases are TGTGCCAGCAGCTTAGAGCCAGCGGGAACCTACGAGCAGTACTTC.

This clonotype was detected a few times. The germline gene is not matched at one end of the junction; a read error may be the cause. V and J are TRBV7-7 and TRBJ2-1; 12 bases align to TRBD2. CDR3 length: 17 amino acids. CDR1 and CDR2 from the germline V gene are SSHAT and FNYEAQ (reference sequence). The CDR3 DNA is TGTGCTAGCAGCTTCATAAGACTAGCGGGAGCTTATAGTGAGCAGTTCTTC. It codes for CASSFIRLAGAYSEQFF.

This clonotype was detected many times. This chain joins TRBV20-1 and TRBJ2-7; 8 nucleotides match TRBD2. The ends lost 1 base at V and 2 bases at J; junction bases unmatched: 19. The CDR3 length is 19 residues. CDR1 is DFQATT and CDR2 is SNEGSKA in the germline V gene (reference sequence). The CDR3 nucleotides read TGCAGTGCTAGAGGGGGGGTCCTACGAAGTAGCGGGATTCCCTACGAGCAGTACTTC. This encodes CSARGGVLRSSGIPYEQYF.